This T cell receptor (beta chain) was identified in a study of CD8 T cells in ankylosing spondylitis. Whole-study findings and limits: Among TCR beta sequences, a motif of 7 to 9 highly homologous variants appeared characteristic of ankylosing spondylitis blood.

On this clonotype itself: The target antigen is unknown.

CDR1 MNHEY and CDR2 SMNVEV come from the germline V gene (reference sequence). V lost 2 bases and J lost 0; bases outside the gene matches: 4. The length of the CDR3 is 17 residues. TCRdb analysed the 5' RACE reads with MiXCR anew, one entry per CDR3 protein. The sample shows some 700,000 distinct CDR3 sequences, 15% to 20% of them seen only once. The TCR comes from a male donor with ankylosing spondylitis. The rearrangement joins TRBV27 to TRBJ2-1, with 10 bases lining up with TRBD2. Sequenced: blood, either unsorted or a sorted T cell fraction (not recorded which). The CDR3 coding sequence is TGTGCCAGCAGTTTAGGCCCTAGCGGGAGCTCCTACAATGAGCAGTTCTTC. It specifies CASSLGPSGSSYNEQFF.